The rows below give T cell receptor beta chains drawn from one sample of a study of early T cells in non-severe SARS-CoV-2 infection. TCRdb used MiXCR to reprocess the 5' RACE reads, holding one entry per CDR3 protein. Among approximately 66,000 distinct CDR3 sequences listed, about 12% were seen once. Material: whole blood. The receptors shown here come from an adult who was a healthcare worker with PCR-confirmed SARS-CoV-2 infection or an uninfected control (not recorded which). CDR3s leave out the opening cysteine and the closing phenylalanine or tryptophan.

ATLQRSGANVLT	TRBV7-8	TRBJ2-6
ASTRQGFGANVLT	TRBV12-3/TRBV12-4	TRBJ2-6
ASSVSGRSDTQY	TRBV2	TRBJ2-3
ASSLVSGNNEQY	TRBV11-2	TRBJ2-7
ASRFRGHTEAF	TRBV28	TRBJ1-1
ASSERPRENGELF	TRBV6-2/TRBV6-3	TRBJ2-2
ASSPTGTAETQY	TRBV7-2	TRBJ2-5
ASSILQGATSNQPQH	TRBV19	TRBJ1-5
ASSRVARTEAF	TRBV12-3/TRBV12-4	TRBJ1-1
ASSFGDSTDTQY	TRBV5-1	TRBJ2-3
ASSSPWAESSYNSPLH	TRBV28	TRBJ1-6
SVVYTEAF	TRBV29-1	TRBJ1-1
ASSPLGHEQF	TRBV5-4	TRBJ2-1
AWSVLGGRGTEAF	TRBV30	TRBJ1-1
ASSLISSVSTDTQY	TRBV7-2	TRBJ2-3
ASSPRVADNEQF	TRBV12-3/TRBV12-4	TRBJ2-1
ASGPGQGLNGYT	TRBV4-3	TRBJ1-2
ASSLSLAGGYNEQF	TRBV5-1	TRBJ2-1
AISESEGANTEAF	TRBV10-3	TRBJ1-1
ASSQGKNNSPLH	TRBV12-3/TRBV12-4	TRBJ1-6
ASSQTGGNEKLF	TRBV28	TRBJ1-4
ASSYTLSGQNYGYT	TRBV6-5	TRBJ1-2
SADQGRHNEQF	TRBV20-1	TRBJ2-1
ASSQTSGVAGGPSETQY	TRBV4-1	TRBJ2-5